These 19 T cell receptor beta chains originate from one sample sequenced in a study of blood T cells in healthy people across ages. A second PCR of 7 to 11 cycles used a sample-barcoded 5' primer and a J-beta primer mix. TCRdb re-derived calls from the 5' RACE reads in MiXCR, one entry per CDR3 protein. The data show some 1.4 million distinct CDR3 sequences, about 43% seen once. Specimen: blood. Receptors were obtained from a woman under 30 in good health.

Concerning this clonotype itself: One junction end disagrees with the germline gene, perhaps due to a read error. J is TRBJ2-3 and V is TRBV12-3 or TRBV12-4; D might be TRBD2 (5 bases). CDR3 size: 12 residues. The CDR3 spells CAIAGNTDTEYF. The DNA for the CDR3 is TGTGCCATCGCGGGTAACACAGATACGGAGTATTTT.

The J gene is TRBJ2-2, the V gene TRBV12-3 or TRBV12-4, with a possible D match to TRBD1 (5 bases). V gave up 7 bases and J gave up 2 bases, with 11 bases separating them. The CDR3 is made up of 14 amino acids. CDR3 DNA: TGTGCCAGCACCTTGACAGTCAACACCGGGGAGCTGTTTTTT. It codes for CASTLTVNTGELFF.

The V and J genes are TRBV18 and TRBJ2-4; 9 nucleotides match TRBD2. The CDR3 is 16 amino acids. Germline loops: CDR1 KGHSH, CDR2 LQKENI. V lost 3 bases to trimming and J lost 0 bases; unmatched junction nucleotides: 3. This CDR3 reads CASSPTSGLAKNIQYF. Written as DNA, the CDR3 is TGTGCCAGCTCACCGACTAGCGGTCTAGCCAAAAACATTCAGTACTTC.

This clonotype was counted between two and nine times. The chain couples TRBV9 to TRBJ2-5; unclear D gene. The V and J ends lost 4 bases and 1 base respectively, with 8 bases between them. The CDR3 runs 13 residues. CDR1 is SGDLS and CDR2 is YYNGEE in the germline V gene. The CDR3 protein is CASSSHLQETQYF. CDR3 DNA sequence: TGTGCCAGCAGCAGTCATCTCCAAGAGACCCAGTACTTC.

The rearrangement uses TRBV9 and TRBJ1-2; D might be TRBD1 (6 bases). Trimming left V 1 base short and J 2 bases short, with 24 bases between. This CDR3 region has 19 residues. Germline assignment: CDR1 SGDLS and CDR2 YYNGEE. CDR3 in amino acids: CASSVHGQTTYLKNYGYTF. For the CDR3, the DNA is TGTGCCAGCAGCGTACATGGACAGACGACGTATCTAAAGAACTATGGCTACACCTTC. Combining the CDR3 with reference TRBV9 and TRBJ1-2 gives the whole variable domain DSGVTQTPKHLITATGQRVTLRCSPRSGDLSVYWYQQSLDQGLQFLIQYYNGEERAKGNILERFSAQQFPDLHSELNLSSLELGDSALYFCASSVHGQTTYLKNYGYTFGSGTRLTVV.

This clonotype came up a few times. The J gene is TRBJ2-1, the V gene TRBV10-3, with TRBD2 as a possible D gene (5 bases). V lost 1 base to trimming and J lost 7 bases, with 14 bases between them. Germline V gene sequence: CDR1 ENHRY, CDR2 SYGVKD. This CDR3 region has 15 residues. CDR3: CAISELARGSNEQFF. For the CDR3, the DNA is TGTGCCATCAGTGAGTTAGCGAGAGGTAGTAATGAGCAGTTCTTC.

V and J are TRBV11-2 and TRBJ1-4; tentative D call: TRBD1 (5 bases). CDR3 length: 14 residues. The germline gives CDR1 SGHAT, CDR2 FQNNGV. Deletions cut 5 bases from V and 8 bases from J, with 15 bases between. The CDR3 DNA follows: TGTGCCAGCAGCGACCCCGGGAGGGACGAAAAACTGTTTTTT. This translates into CASSDPGRDEKLFF.

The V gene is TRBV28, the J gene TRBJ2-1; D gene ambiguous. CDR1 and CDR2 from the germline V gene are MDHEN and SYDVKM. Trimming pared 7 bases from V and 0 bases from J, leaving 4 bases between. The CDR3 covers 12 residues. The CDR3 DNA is TGTGCCAGCAATTTCTCCTACAATGAGCAGTTCTTC. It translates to CASNFSYNEQFF.

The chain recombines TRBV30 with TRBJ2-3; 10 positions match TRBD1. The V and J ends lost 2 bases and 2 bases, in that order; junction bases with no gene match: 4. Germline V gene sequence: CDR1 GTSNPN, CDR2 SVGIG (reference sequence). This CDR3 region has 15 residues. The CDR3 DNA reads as TGTGCCTGGAGTACGGGACAGGGGAACACAGATACGCAGTATTTT. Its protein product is CAWSTGQGNTDTQYF. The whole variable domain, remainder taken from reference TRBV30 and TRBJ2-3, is SQTIHQWPATLVQPVGSPLSLECTVEGTSNPNLYWYRQAAGRGLQLLFYSVGIGQISSEVPQNLSASRPQDRQFILSSKKLLLSDSGFYLCAWSTGQGNTDTQYFGPGTRLTVL.

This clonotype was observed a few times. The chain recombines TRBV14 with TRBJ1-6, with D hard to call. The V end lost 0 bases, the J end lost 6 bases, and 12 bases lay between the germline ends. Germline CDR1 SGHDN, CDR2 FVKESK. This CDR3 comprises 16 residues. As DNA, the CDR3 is TGTGCCAGCAGCCAAGATAAGTGGCTGCTTAATTCACCCCTCCACTTT. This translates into CASSQDKWLLNSPLHF.

The CDR3 spells CAISGGGGVGELFF. CDR3 nucleotide sequence: TGTGCCATCAGTGGGGGAGGAGGAGTCGGGGAGCTGTTTTTT. The chain recombines TRBV10-3 with TRBJ2-2; TRBD2 is a possible D gene (6 bases). The germline gives CDR1 ENHRY, CDR2 SYGVKD. CDR3 length: 14 residues. Trimming removed 4 bases from V and 7 bases from J, with 13 bases in between.

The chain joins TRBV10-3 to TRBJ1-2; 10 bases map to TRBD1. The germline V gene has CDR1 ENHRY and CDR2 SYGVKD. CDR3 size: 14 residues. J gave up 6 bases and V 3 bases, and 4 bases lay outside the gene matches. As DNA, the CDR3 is TGTGCCATCAGTGAAGGGACAGGGGCGGATGGCTACACCTTC. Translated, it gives CAISEGTGADGYTF.

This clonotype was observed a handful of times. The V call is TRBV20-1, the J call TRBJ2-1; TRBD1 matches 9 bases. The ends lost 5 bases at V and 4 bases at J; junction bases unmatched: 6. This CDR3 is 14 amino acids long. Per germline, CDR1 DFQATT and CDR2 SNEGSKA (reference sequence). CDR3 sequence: CSAALGTGYNEQFF. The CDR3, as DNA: TGCAGTGCTGCCCTCGGGACAGGGTACAATGAGCAGTTCTTC.

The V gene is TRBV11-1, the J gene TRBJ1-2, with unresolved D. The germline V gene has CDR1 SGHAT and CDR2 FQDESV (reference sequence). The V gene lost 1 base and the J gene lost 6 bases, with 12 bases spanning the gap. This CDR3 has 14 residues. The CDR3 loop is CASSLEGGINGYTF. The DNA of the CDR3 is TGTGCCAGCAGCTTAGAAGGCGGGATTAATGGCTACACCTTC.

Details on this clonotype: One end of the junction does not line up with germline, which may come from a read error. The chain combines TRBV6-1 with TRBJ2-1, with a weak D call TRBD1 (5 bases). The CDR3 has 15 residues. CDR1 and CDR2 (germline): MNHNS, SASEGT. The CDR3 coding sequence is TGTGCCGGCAGTGAAGGCAGGACACCCTCCAATAAGCAGTTCTTC. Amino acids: CAGSEGRTPSNKQFF.

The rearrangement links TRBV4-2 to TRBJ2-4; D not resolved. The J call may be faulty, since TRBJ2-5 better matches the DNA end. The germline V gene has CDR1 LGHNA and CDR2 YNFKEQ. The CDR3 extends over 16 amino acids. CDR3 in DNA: TGTGCCAGCAGCCAAGCTACTGGCGGTACCCAAGAGACCCAGTACTTC. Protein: CASSQATGGTQETQYF.

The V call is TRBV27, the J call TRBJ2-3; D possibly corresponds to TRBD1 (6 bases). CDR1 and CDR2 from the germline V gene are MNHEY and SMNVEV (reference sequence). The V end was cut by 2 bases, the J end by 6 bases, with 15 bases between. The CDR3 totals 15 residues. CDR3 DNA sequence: TGTGCCAGCAGTTTAGGTGGGGGCGCGTTGGATACGCAGTATTTT. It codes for CASSLGGGALDTQYF.

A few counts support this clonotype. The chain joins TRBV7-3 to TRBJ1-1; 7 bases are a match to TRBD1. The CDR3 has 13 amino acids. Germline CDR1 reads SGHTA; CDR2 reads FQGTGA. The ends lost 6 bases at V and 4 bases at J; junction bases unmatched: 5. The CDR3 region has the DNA TGTGCCAGCAGACTCAGACAGGGCACTGAAGCTTTCTTT. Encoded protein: CASRLRQGTEAFF.

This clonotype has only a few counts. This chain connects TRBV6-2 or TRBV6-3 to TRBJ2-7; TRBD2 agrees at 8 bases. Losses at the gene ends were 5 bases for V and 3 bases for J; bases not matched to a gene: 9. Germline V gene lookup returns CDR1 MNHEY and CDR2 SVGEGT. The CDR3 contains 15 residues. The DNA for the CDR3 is TGTGCCAGCAGTGGACGGACTAGCTCAAACTACGAGCAGTACTTC. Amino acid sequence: CASSGRTSSNYEQYF.